A single sample gave rise to the 21 T cell receptor beta chains below, sequenced in a study of cytomegalovirus exposure and HLA in healthy donors. Repertoires were generated with immunoSEQ multiplex PCR, while TCRdb's copy carries only in-frame clones and drops some. This table has some 310,000 clones, roughly 90% appearing once. Sequenced input: PBMCs. All receptors derive from a man aged 25-45 years in good health and CMV-seronegative.

As concerns this clone: This sample also contains other DNA sequences that code for the same CDR3. This chain uses TRBV7-9 with TRBJ1-2, with 8 bases matching TRBD1. Trimming at V came to 2 bases and at J to 4 bases, leaving 0 bases not matched to a gene. Germline-derived CDR1 and CDR2 are SEHNR and FQNEAQ (reference sequence). This CDR3 is 13 amino acids long. This CDR3 is CASSLTGGYGYTF. In DNA, the CDR3 is TGTGCCAGCAGCTTAACAGGGGGCTATGGCTACACCTTC.

This clone has more than one count but fewer than ten. This sequence joins TRBV2 and TRBJ2-7; 10 positions agree with TRBD1. The germline V gene has CDR1 SNHLY and CDR2 FYNNEI. This CDR3 is 13 amino acids long. The V gene end was trimmed by 8 bases and the J gene end by 3 bases; junction bases not matched to a gene: 4. CDR3 loop: CASDRGPIYEQYF. The CDR3, as DNA: TGTGCCAGCGACAGGGGGCCCATCTACGAGCAGTACTTC.

V and J are TRBV19 and TRBJ2-7; 10 bases are shared with TRBD1. The CDR3 extends over 15 amino acids. With V trimmed by 7 bases and J by 2 bases, 8 bases remained unmatched. Germline lookup yields CDR1 LNHDA and CDR2 SQIVND (reference sequence). The CDR3 loop is CASTTGTGATYEQYF. The CDR3 region has the DNA TGTGCCAGTACAACCGGGACAGGGGCCACCTACGAGCAGTACTTC.

The chain has TRBV19 and TRBJ1-3; unclear D gene. Trimming took 9 bases from V and 0 from J, leaving 9 bases between them. The CDR3 sequence is 13 residues long. Germline V lookup: CDR1 LNHDA, CDR2 SQIVND (reference sequence). The DNA of the CDR3 is TGTGCCAGCTCGGGGAGCTCTGGAAACACCATATATTTT. Amino acid sequence: CASSGSSGNTIYF.

Note on this clone: Distinct nucleotide sequences in the sample also encode this CDR3. The chain recombines TRBV2 with TRBJ2-3, with 12 bases lining up with TRBD2. The CDR3 contains 14 residues. Looked up from germline, CDR1 is SNHLY and CDR2 is FYNNEI. Germline trimming cut 6 bases from V and 3 bases from J; bases unmatched to any gene: 1. This CDR3 reads CASRLAGGTDTQYF. The CDR3 nucleotides read TGTGCCAGCAGACTAGCGGGGGGTACAGATACGCAGTATTTT.

This chain connects TRBV13 to TRBJ1-6, with no clear D. The CDR3 loop spans 15 amino acids. Germline lookup yields CDR1 PRHDT and CDR2 FYEKMQ (reference sequence). V lost 4 bases and J lost 11, with 18 bases in between. The CDR3 DNA is TGTGCCAGCAGCTCGACATCGACCCTTACCGCACCCCTCCACTTT. Its translation: CASSSTSTLTAPLHF.

The V and J genes are TRBV6-5 and TRBJ2-7; 7 bases align to TRBD2. This CDR3 is built from 15 residues. Unmatched junction bases numbered 12, after V lost 10 bases and J lost 0 bases. Germline lookup yields CDR1 MNHEY and CDR2 SVGAGI. Written as DNA, the CDR3 is TGTGCCACCTGCCCCGAACGGGGGGACTCCTACGAGCAGTACTTC. It translates to CATCPERGDSYEQYF.

The J gene is TRBJ2-1, the V gene TRBV6-4; 10 nucleotides align to TRBD2. The CDR3 extends over 15 amino acids. Germline CDR1 MRHNA, CDR2 SNTAGT. Germline trimming cut 6 bases from V and 5 bases from J; bases unmatched to any gene: 7. The CDR3 DNA is TGTGCCAGCAGAAAGGGGACTAGCGACAACAATGAGCAGTTCTTC. Residues: CASRKGTSDNNEQFF.

This chain links TRBV10-3 with TRBJ1-4; D uncertain. There are 10 residues in the CDR3. V was cut by 8 bases and J by 7 bases, with 5 bases left in between. CDR1 and CDR2 from the germline V gene are ENHRY and SYGVKD. The DNA for the CDR3 is TGTGCCATCGGCAGTGAAAAACTGTTTTTT. Translated, it gives CAIGSEKLFF.

The chain carries TRBV5-6 and TRBJ2-5; TRBD2 agrees at 11 bases. Germline loops: CDR1 SGHDT, CDR2 YYEEEE. The CDR3 totals 16 residues. The V segment lost 2 bases and the J segment 2 bases; nucleotides outside the gene matches: 5. The chain's CDR3 is CASSLPGLAAQETQYF. In DNA form, the CDR3 reads TGTGCCAGCAGCTTACCGGGACTAGCGGCTCAAGAGACCCAGTACTTC.

This chain connects TRBV5-4 to TRBJ1-2; 7 bases agree with TRBD1. CDR1 SGHNT and CDR2 YYREEE come from the germline V gene (reference sequence). The CDR3 extends over 15 amino acids. V lost 6 bases, J lost 7 bases, and 15 bases stayed unmatched. The CDR3 sequence is CASIPKAGTDSGYTF. CDR3 nucleotide sequence: TGTGCCAGCATTCCTAAGGCCGGGACAGACTCTGGCTACACCTTC. Full variable domain (rest looked up from reference TRBV5-4 and TRBJ1-2): ETGVTQSPTHLIKTRGQQVTLRCSSQSGHNTVSWYQQALGQGPQFIFQYYREEENGRGNFPPRFSGLQFPNYSSELNVNALELDDSALYLCASIPKAGTDSGYTFGSGTRLTVV.

The chain links TRBV27 to TRBJ1-5; 7 bases fit TRBD1. J gave up 0 bases and V 6 bases, and 14 bases lay outside the gene matches. Germline CDR1 reads MNHEY; CDR2 reads SMNVEV (reference sequence). The CDR3 spans 18 residues. The CDR3 DNA reads TGTGCCAGCAGCCCGCTGGGACAGAGGGAGTATAGCAATCAGCCCCAGCATTTT. It codes for CASSPLGQREYSNQPQHF.

The CDR3 reads CASSVTPGTGFYEQYF. CDR3 nucleotide sequence: TGTGCCAGCAGCGTCACCCCCGGGACAGGGTTCTACGAGCAGTACTTC. The chain has TRBV6-4 and TRBJ2-7; 9 positions agree with TRBD1. With V trimmed by 6 bases and J by 3 bases, 12 bases remained unmatched. CDR3 length: 16 amino acids. Germline V CDR1 and CDR2: MRHNA, SNTAGT.

This chain links TRBV9 with TRBJ2-3; D is uncertain. Trimming took off 1 base at V and 4 bases at J, with 13 bases between the two ends. Germline CDR1 reads SGDLS; CDR2 reads YYNGEE. The CDR3 contains 15 residues. The CDR3 region is CASSVLNSRADTQYF. CDR3 DNA: TGTGCCAGCAGCGTACTCAACTCTAGAGCAGATACGCAGTATTTT.

The gene calls are TRBV27 and TRBJ1-4; D might be TRBD1 (6 bases). The germline CDR1 and CDR2 sequences are MNHEY and SMNVEV (reference sequence). There are 15 residues in the CDR3. Trimming pared 5 bases from V and 4 bases from J, leaving 14 bases between. DNA of the CDR3: TGTGCCAGCAGTCATGGACAGACTTTTAATGAAAAACTGTTTTTT. Its translation: CASSHGQTFNEKLFF.

V is TRBV13 and J is TRBJ2-3, with 7 bases aligning to TRBD1. V dropped 0 bases and J dropped 5; count of bases not matched to a gene: 5. Germline lookup yields CDR1 PRHDT and CDR2 FYEKMQ (reference sequence). The CDR3 has 15 amino acids. In nucleotides, the CDR3 is TGTGCCAGCAGCTTAGGACAGGGGACCGTAGATACGCAGTATTTT. Translating it yields CASSLGQGTVDTQYF.

This chain uses TRBV7-7 with TRBJ1-4, with 11 positions matching TRBD1. There are 15 residues in the CDR3. Germline V lookup: CDR1 SSHAT, CDR2 FNYEAQ (reference sequence). J gave up 6 bases and V 5 bases, and 5 bases lay outside the gene matches. DNA for the CDR3: TGTGCCAGCAGCAAGGACAGGGGGCCGGATGAAAAACTGTTTTTT. Translating it yields CASSKDRGPDEKLFF.

V is TRBV4-3 and J is TRBJ2-7, with TRBD1 identical over 8 bases. Germline-derived CDR1 and CDR2 are LGHNA and YSLEER. CDR3 length: 15 amino acids. V trimming: 2 bases; J trimming: 0 bases; junction bases outside the gene matches: 3. The DNA for the CDR3 is TGCGCCAGCAGCCAATACACAGGGGGCTCCTACGAGCAGTACTTC. This gives the protein CASSQYTGGSYEQYF.

This clone was seen more than once but under ten times. The chain is built from TRBV2 and TRBJ1-2; the D is unclear. The CDR3 consists of 10 residues. Per germline, CDR1 SNHLY and CDR2 FYNNEI. This CDR3 reads CSSRGVGYTF. Written as DNA, the CDR3 is TGTTCCTCCCGAGGCGTCGGCTACACCTTC.

With regard to this clone: Other nucleotide sequences from this sample produce the same CDR3. The V gene is TRBV10-3, the J gene TRBJ1-1; the match to TRBD1 covers 10 bases. V shed 4 bases, J shed 1 base, and the junction held 0 bases outside the gene matches. The germline V gene encodes CDR1 ENHRY and CDR2 SYGVKD. CDR3 size: 14 residues. This CDR3 reads CAISGTGGNTEAFF. CDR3 coding DNA: TGTGCCATCAGTGGGACAGGGGGGAACACTGAAGCTTTCTTT.

This chain uses TRBV19 with TRBJ2-1, with D possibly matching TRBD1 (6 bases). This CDR3 has 13 residues. Trimming removed 3 bases at V and 7 bases at J, with 10 bases between. CDR1 is LNHDA and CDR2 is SQIVND in the germline V gene (reference sequence). For the CDR3, the DNA is TGTGCCAGTAGTATGGTCAGGGGAAATGAGCAGTTCTTC. Translated, it gives CASSMVRGNEQFF.